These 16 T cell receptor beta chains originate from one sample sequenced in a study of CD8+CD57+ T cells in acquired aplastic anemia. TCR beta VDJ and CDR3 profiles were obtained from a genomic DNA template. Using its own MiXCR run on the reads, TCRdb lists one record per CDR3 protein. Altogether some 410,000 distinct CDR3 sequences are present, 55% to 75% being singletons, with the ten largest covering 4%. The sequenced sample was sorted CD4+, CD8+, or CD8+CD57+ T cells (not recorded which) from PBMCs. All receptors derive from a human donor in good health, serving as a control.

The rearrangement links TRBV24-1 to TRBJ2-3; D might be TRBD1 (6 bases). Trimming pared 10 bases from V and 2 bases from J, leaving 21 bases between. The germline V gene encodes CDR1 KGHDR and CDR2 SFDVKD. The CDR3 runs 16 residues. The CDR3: CATSASGTRFTDTQYF. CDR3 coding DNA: TGTGCCACTTCGGCCTCCGGGACAAGGTTCACAGATACGCAGTATTTT.

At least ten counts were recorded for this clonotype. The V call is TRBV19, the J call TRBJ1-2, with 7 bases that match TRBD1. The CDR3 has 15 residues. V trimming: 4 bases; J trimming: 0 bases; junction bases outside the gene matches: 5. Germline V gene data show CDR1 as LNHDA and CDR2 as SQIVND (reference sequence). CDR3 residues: CASSNRTGSNYGYTF. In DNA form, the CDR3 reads TGTGCCAGTAGTAACCGGACAGGTTCTAACTATGGCTACACCTTC.

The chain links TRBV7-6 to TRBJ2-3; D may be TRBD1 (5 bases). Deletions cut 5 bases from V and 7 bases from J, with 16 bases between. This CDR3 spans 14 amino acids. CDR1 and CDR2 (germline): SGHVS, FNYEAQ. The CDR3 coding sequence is TGTGCCAGCAGCCTGGGTTCCCGGACAAATACGCAGTATTTT. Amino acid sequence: CASSLGSRTNTQYF. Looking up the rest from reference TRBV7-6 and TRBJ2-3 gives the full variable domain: GAGVSQSPRYKVTKRGQDVALRCDPISGHVSLYWYRQALGQGPEFLTYFNYEAQQDKSGLPNDRFSAERPEGSISTLTIQRTEQRDSAMYRCASSLGSRTNTQYFGPGTRLTVL.

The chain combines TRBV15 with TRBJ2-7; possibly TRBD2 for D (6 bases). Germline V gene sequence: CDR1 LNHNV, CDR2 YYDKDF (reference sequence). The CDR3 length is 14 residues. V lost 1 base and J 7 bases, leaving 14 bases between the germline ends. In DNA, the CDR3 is TGTGCCACCAGCAGAGGGGGGGTAACCACTGAGCAGTACTTC. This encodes CATSRGGVTTEQYF.

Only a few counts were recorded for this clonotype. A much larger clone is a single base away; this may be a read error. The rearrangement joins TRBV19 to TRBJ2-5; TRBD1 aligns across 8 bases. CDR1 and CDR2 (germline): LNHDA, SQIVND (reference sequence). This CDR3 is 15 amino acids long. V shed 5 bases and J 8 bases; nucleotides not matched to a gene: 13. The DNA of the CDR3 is TGTGCCAGTAGTCCCCGACAGGGGTTAGGGGATACCCAGTACTTC. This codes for CASSPRQGLGDTQYF.

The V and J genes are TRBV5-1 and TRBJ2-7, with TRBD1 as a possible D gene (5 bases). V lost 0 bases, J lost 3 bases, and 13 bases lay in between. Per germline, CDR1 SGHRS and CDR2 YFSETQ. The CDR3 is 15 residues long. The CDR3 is CASSLGQGYNYEQYF. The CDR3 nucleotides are TGCGCCAGCAGCTTGGGTCAGGGTTATAACTACGAGCAGTACTTC.

In nucleotides, the CDR3 is TGTGCCAGCAGTGTGGGGCAGAGCAATCAGCCCCAGCATTTT. Translated: CASSVGQSNQPQHF. The chain uses TRBV5-4 and TRBJ1-5; a weak D match, TRBD1 (5 bases). This CDR3 is built from 14 residues. Trimming cost V 5 bases and J 1 base, with 10 bases left between them. The V gene's germline CDR1 is SGHNT and CDR2 YYREEE (reference sequence). Full variable domain (remainder filled in from reference TRBV5-4 and TRBJ1-5): ETGVTQSPTHLIKTRGQQVTLRCSSQSGHNTVSWYQQALGQGPQFIFQYYREEENGRGNFPPRFSGLQFPNYSSELNVNALELDDSALYLCASSVGQSNQPQHFGDGTRLSIL.

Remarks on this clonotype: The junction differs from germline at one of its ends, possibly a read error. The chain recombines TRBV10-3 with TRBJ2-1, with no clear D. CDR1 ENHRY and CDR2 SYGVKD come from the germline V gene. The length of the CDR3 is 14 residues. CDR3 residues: CASSYVSPLNEQFF. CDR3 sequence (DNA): TGTGCCAGCAGTTACGTTAGCCCTCTCAATGAGCAGTTCTTC.

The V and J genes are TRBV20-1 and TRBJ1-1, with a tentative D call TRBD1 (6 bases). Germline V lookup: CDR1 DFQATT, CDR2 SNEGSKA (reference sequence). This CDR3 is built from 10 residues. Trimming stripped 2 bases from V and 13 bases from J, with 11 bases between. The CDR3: CSARNTQGFF. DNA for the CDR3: TGCAGTGCTAGAAACACACAGGGTTTCTTT.

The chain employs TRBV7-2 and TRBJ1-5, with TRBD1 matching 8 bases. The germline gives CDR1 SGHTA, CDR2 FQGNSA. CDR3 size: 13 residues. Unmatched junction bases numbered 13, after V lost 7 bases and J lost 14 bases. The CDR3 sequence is CASTGQGYPPEHF. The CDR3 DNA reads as TGTGCCAGCACCGGACAGGGATATCCGCCAGAGCATTTT.

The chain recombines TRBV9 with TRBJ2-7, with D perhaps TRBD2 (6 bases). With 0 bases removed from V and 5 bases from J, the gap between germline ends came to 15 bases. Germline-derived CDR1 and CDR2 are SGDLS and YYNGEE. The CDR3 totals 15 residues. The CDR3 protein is CASSVDGGRSNEQYF. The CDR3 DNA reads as TGTGCCAGCAGCGTAGACGGAGGGCGGTCTAACGAGCAGTACTTC.

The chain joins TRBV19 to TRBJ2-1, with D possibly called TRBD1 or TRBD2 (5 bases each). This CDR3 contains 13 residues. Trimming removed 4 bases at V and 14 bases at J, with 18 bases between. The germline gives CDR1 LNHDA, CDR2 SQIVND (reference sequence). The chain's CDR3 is CASSRVGRLEEFF. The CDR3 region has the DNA TGTGCCAGTAGTAGGGTGGGACGGCTAGAAGAGTTCTTC.

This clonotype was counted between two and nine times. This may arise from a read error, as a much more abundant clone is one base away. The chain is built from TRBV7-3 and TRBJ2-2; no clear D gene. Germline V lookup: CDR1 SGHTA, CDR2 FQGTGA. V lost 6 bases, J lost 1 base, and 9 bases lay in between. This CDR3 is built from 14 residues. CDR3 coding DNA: TGTGCCAGCAGTCCCATGGGGAACACCGGGGAGCTGTTTTTT. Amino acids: CASSPMGNTGELFF.

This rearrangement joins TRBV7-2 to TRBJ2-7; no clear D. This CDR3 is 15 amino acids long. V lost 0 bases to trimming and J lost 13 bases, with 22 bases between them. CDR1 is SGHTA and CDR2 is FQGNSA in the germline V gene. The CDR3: CASSLARLTEAEFYF. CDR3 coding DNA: TGTGCCAGCAGCTTAGCAAGGCTCACTGAAGCCGAGTTTTACTTC.

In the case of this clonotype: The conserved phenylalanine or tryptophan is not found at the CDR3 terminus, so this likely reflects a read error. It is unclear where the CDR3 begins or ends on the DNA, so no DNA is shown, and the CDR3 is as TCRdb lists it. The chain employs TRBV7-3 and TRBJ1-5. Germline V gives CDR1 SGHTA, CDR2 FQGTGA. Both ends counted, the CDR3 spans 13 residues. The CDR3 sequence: CASSFPRASYKQH.

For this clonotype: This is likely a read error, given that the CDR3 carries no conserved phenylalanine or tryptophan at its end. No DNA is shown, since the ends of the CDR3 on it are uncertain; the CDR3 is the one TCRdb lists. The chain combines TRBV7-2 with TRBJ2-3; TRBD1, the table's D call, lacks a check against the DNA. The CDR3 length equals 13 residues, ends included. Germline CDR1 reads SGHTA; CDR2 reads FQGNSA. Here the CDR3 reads CASSHRTGRGTDT.